These T cell receptor beta chains were read from a single sample in a study of blood T cell repertoires in COVID-19. The repertoire was sequenced with immunoSEQ multiplex PCR; TCRdb's copy has only in-frame clones and lacks some. The sample holds about 160,000 clones, roughly 89% seen once. The sequencing sample was made of peripheral blood. The receptors were gathered from a woman in her 70s with COVID-19, enrolled during active disease. Each CDR3 is given with its conserved first and last residue. The D gene is left open where the match is weak. Clone sizes are given selectively: once, few, many, or a class where the clone is expanded.

j_call | clone_size | cdr3_length | d_call | v_call | cdr3_nt | cdr3_aa
TRBJ1-1 | . | 13 | . | TRBV10-3 | TGTGCCATCAGTGGGGCGGGGAACACTGAAGCTTTCTTT | CAISGAGNTEAFF
TRBJ1-1 | . | 13 | . | TRBV27 | TGTGCCAGCAGTTTATTCAGGGGCACTGAAGCTTTCTTT | CASSLFRGTEAFF
TRBJ1-1 | . | 17 | . | TRBV24-1 | TGTGCCACCAGTGGGGGAACTAGAGGTTCCATGAACACTGAAGCTTTCTTT | CATSGGTRGSMNTEAFF
TRBJ2-7 | . | 17 | . | TRBV2 | TGTGCCAGCAGTCGCCTACAGGGACATTCGGTGGGGTACGAGCAGTACTTC | CASSRLQGHSVGYEQYF
TRBJ1-3 | . | 15 | TRBD1 | TRBV3-1/TRBV3-2 | TGTGCCAGCAGCCCCGAAAGGGGGCTAGGAAACACCATATATTTT | CASSPERGLGNTIYF
TRBJ1-1 | once | 11 | . | TRBV20-1 | TGCAGTGGAACACGGAACACTGAAGCTTTCTTT | CSGTRNTEAFF
TRBJ2-1 | few | 15 | TRBD2 | TRBV5-5 | TGTGCCAGCAGCCAACTCGGGGGGGCTTACAATGAGCAGTTCTTC | CASSQLGGAYNEQFF
TRBJ2-3 | . | 16 | TRBD1 | TRBV5-1 | TGCGCCAGCAGCTTGGAAACAGGGGGTATGACAGATACGCAGTATTTT | CASSLETGGMTDTQYF
TRBJ2-5 | . | 15 | TRBD2 | TRBV7-9 | TGTGCCAGCAGCTTAGACGGGACTAGATGGGAGACCCAGTACTTC | CASSLDGTRWETQYF
TRBJ1-2 | once | 14 | . | TRBV7-9 | TGTGCCAGCAGCCCTCAGACACTGGGCTATGGCTACACCTTC | CASSPQTLGYGYTF
TRBJ2-5 | . | 16 | TRBD1 | TRBV25-1 | TGTGCCAGCAGCCCGGACAGGGGAGCCCTCCAAGAGACCCAGTACTTC | CASSPDRGALQETQYF
TRBJ2-5 | . | 13 | TRBD1 | TRBV28 | TGTGCCAGCTCCAGCGGCGGGACAGGGACCCAGTACTTC | CASSSGGTGTQYF
TRBJ1-6 | . | 14 | . | TRBV10-3 | TGTGCCATGCTCAGGGAGGCATTCAATTCACCCCTCCACTTT | CAMLREAFNSPLHF
TRBJ2-5 | . | 23 | TRBD2 | TRBV4-2 | TGTGCCAGCAGCCAAGCCGTCGCGACAGGGTGGGCCTATACTAGCGGGGTGCAAGAGACCCAGTACTTC | CASSQAVATGWAYTSGVQETQYF
TRBJ1-5 | . | 15 | . | TRBV24-1 | TGTGCCACCAGTGCCTCAGGGGCGGGCAATCAGCCCCAGCATTTT | CATSASGAGNQPQHF
TRBJ1-4 | . | 15 | . | TRBV5-4 | TGTGCCAGCAGCTTGGGGGGGGTCGCTAATGAAAAACTGTTTTTT | CASSLGGVANEKLFF
TRBJ1-2 | . | 18 | TRBD1 | TRBV29-1 | TGCAGCGTTGAAATAATTAGGACAGGAGATACCCACCGGTATGGCTACACCTTC | CSVEIIRTGDTHRYGYTF
TRBJ1-2 | . | 15 | . | TRBV11-2 | TGTGCCAGCAGCTCCCCCGGCCAGGACTTGGATGGCTACACCTTC | CASSSPGQDLDGYTF